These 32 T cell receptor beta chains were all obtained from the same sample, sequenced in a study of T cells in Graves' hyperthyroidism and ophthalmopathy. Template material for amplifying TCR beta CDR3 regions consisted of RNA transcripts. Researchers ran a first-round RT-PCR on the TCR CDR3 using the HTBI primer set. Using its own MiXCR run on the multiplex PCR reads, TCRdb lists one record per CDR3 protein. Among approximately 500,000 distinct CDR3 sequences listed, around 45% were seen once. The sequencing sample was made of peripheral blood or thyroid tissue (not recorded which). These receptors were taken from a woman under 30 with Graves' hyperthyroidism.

The CDR3, as DNA: TGTGCCAGCAGCTTTGTGGCGGGGGTCGACGAGCAGTACTTC. It codes for CASSFVAGVDEQYF. The chain recombines TRBV11-2 with TRBJ2-7; 7 nucleotides line up with TRBD2. Unmatched junction bases numbered 7, after V lost 3 bases and J lost 5 bases. CDR3 size: 14 residues. Germline lookup yields CDR1 SGHAT and CDR2 FQNNGV.

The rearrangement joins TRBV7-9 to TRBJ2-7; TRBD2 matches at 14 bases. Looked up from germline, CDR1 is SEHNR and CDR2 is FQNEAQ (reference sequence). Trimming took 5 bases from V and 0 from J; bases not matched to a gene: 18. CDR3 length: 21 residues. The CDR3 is CASSGGGVGLAGAPSSYEQYF. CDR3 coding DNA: TGTGCCAGCAGCGGAGGAGGGGTGGGACTAGCGGGAGCCCCGAGCTCCTACGAGCAGTACTTC.

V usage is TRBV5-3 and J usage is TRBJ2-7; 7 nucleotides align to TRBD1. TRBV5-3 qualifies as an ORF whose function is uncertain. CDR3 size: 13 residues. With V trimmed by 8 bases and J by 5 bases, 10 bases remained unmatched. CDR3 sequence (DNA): TGTGCCAGCGCAAAACAGGGGCCTGACGAGCAGTACTTC. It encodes CASAKQGPDEQYF.

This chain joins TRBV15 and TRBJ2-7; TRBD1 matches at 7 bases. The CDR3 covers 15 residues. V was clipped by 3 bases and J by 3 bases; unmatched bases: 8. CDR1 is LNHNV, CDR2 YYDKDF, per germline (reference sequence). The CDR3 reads CATSSLTGPFYEQYF. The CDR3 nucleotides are TGTGCCACCAGCAGCTTGACAGGGCCCTTCTACGAGCAGTACTTC.

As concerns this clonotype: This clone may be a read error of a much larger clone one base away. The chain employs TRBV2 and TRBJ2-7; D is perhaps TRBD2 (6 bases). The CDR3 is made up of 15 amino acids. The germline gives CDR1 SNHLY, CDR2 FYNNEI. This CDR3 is CASSEERALSYERYF. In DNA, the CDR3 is TGTGCCAGCAGTGAAGAGCGGGCCCTTTCCTACGAGCGGTACTTC.

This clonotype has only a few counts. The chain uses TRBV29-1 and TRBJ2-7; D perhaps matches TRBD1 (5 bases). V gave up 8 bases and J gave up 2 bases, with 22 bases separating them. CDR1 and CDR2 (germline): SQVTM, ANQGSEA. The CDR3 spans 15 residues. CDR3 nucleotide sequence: TGCAGCTTTCTCATCGTGGGGCGACGGACCTACGAGCAGTACTTC. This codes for CSFLIVGRRTYEQYF.

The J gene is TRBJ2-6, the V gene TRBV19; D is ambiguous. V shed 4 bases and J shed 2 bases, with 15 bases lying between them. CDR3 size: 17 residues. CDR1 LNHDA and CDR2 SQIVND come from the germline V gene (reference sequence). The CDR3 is CASSKISTWAGANVLTF. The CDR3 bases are TGTGCCAGTAGTAAAATCAGCACCTGGGCTGGGGCCAACGTCCTGACTTTC.

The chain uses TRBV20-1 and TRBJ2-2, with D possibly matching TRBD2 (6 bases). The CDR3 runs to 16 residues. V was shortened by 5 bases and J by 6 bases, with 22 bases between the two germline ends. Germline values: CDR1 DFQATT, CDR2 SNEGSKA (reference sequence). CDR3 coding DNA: TGCAGTGCTCCCCTCGACGTCGGGGGTGTGGCCGGGGAGCTGTTTTTT. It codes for CSAPLDVGGVAGELFF.

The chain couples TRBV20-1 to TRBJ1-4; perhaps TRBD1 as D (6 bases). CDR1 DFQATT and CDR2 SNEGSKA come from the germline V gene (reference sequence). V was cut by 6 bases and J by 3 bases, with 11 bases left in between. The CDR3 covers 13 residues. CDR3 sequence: CSAHGTSNEKLFF. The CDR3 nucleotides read TGCAGTGCCCACGGGACATCTAATGAAAAACTGTTTTTT.

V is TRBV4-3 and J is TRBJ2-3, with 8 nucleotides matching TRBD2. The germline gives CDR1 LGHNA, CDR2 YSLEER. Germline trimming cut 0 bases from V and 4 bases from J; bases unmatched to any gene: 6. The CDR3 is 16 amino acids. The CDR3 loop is CASSQEDGRGPDTQYF. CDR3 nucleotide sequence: TGCGCCAGCAGCCAAGAGGACGGGAGGGGCCCAGATACGCAGTATTTT.

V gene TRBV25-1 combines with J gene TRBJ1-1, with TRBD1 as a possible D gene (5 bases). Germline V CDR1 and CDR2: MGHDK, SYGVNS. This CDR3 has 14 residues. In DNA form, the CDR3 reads TGTGCTAGAGATCACCGGGGGGGGAACACTGAAGCTTTCTTT. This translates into CARDHRGGNTEAFF. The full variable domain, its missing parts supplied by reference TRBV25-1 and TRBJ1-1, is EADIYQTPRYLVIGTGKKITLECSQTMGHDKMYWYQQDPGMELHLIHYSYGVNSTEKGDLSSESTVSRIRTEHFPLTLESARPSHTSQYLCARDHRGGNTEAFFGQGTRLTVV.

The CDR3 loop reads CASSPDRSSGGGWYGYTF. The DNA for the CDR3 is TGTGCCAGCAGCCCCGACAGGTCCTCGGGCGGGGGATGGTATGGCTACACCTTC. This rearrangement joins TRBV7-3 to TRBJ1-2; TRBD1 is a possible D gene (6 bases). Germline values: CDR1 SGHTA, CDR2 FQGTGA. Trimming removed 5 bases at V and 5 bases at J, with 27 bases between. The CDR3 runs 18 residues.

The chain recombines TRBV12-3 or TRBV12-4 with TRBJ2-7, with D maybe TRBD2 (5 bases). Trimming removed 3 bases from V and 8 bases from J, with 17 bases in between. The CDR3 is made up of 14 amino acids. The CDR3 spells CASSLKGGSNQQYF. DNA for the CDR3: TGTGCCAGCAGTTTGAAGGGTGGGAGCAATCAGCAGTACTTC.

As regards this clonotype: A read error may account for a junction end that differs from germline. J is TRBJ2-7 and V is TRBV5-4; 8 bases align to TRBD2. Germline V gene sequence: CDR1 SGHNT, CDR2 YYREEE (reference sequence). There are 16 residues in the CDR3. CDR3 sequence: CASSFRSGSLPHEQCF. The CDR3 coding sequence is TGTGCCAGCAGCTTTAGGAGCGGGAGTTTACCCCACGAGCAGTGCTTC.

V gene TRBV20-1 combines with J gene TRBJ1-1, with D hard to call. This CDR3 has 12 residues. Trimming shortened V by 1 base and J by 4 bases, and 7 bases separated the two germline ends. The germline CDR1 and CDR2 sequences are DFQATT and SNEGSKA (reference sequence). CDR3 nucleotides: TGCAGTGCTAGAGGGCGTCCCACTGAAGCTTTCTTT. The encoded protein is CSARGRPTEAFF.

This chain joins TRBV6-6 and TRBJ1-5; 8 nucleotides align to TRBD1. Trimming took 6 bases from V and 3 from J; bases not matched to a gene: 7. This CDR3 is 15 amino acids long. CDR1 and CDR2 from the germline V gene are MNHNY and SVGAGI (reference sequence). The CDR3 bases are TGTGCCAGCAGAGAGACAGGGGCCTACAATCAGCCCCAGCATTTT. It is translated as CASRETGAYNQPQHF.

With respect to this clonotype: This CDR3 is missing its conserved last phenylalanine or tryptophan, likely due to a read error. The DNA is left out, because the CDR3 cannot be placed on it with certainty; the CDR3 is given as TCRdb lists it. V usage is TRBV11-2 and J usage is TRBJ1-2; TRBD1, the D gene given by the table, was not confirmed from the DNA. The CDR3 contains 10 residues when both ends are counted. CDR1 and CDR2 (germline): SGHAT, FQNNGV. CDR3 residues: CASSGGGHYL.

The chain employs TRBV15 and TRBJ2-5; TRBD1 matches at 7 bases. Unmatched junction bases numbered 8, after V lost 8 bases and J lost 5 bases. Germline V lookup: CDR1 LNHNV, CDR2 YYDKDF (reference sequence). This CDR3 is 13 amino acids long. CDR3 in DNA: TGTGCCACCCGAGCGACAGGGATGGAGACCCAGTACTTC. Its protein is CATRATGMETQYF. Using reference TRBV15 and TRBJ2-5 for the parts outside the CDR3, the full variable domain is DAMVIQNPRYQVTQFGKPVTLSCSQTLNHNVMYWYQQKSSQAPKLLFHYYDKDFNNEADTPDNFQSRRPNTSFCFLDIRSPGLGDTAMYLCATRATGMETQYFGPGTRLLVL.

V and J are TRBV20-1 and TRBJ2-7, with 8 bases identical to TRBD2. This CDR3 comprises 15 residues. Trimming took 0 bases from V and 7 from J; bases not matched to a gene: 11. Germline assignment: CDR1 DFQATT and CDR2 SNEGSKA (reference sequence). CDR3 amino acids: CSARDSAGVYNEQYF. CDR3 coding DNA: TGCAGTGCTAGAGACTCAGCGGGAGTTTACAATGAGCAGTACTTC.

The CDR3 bases are TGTGCCAGCAGCTTAGAGGCTGAGCGGATCTCCTACAATGAGCAGTACTTC. The encoded protein is CASSLEAERISYNEQYF. The chain uses TRBV7-6 and TRBJ2-7; tentatively, D is TRBD2 (5 bases). CDR3 length: 17 amino acids. Germline V gene lookup returns CDR1 SGHVS and CDR2 FNYEAQ. The V and J ends lost 1 base and 7 bases respectively, with 23 bases between them.

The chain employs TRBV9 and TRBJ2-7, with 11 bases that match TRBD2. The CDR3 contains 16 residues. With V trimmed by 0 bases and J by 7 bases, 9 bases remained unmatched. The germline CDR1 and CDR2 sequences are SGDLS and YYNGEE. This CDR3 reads CASSVESSGRTREQYF. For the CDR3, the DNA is TGTGCCAGCAGCGTAGAATCTAGCGGGAGGACCCGGGAGCAGTACTTC.

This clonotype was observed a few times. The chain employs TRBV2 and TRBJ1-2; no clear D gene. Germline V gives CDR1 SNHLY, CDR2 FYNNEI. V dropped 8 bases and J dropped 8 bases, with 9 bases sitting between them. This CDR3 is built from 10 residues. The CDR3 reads CASGGQGYTF. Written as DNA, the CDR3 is TGTGCCAGCGGTGGGCAGGGCTACACCTTC. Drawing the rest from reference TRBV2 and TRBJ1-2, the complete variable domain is EPEVTQTPSHQVTQMGQEVILRCVPISNHLYFYWYRQILGQKVEFLVSFYNNEISEKSEIFDDQFSVERPDGSNFTLKIRSTKLEDSAMYFCASGGQGYTFGSGTRLTVV.

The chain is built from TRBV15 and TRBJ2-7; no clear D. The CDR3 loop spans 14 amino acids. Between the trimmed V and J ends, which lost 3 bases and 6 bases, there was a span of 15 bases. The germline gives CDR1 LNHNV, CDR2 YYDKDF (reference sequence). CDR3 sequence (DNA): TGTGCCACCAGCAGCTTGGCCCGTTACAGCGAGCAGTACTTC. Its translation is CATSSLARYSEQYF.

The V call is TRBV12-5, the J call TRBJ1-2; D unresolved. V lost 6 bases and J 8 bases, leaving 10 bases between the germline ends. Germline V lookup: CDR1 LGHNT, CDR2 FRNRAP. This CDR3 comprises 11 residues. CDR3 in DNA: TGTGCTAGTGGGGAGAGAGGGGGCTACACCTTC. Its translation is CASGERGGYTF.

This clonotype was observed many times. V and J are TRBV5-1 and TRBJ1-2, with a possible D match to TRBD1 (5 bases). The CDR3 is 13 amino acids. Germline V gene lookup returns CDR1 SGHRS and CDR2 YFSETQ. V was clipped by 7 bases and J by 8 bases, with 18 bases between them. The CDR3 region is CASGAGGGYGYTF. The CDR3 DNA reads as TGCGCCAGCGGTGCGGGGGGAGGATACGGCTACACCTTC.

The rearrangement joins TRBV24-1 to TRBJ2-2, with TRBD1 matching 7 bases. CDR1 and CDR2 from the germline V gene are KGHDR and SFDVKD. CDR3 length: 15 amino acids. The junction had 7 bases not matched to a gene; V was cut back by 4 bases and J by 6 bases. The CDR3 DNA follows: TGTGCCACCAGTGACCGACAGGGCAGGGCCGGGGAGCTGTTTTTT. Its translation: CATSDRQGRAGELFF.

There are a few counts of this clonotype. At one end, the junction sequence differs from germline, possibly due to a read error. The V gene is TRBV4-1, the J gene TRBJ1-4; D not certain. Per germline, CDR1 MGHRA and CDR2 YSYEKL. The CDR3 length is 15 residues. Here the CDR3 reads CASSQERVANEKLFF. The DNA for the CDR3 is TGTGCCAGCAGCCAAGAACGGGTCGCTAATGAAAAACTGTTTTTT.

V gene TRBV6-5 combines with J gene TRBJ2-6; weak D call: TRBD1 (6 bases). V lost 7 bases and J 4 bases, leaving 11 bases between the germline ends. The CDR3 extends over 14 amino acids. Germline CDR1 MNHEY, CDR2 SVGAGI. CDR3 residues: CASTMGTGANVLTF. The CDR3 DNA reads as TGTGCCAGCACAATGGGGACAGGGGCCAACGTCCTGACTTTC.

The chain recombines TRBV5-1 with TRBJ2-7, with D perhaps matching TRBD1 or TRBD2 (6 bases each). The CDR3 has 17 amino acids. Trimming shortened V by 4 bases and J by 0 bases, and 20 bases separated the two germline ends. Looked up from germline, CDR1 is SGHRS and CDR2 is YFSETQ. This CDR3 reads CASSVEEGQGRSYEQYF. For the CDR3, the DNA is TGCGCCAGCAGCGTTGAGGAGGGACAAGGTCGCTCCTACGAGCAGTACTTC. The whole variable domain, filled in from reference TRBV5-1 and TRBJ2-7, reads KAGVTQTPRYLIKTRGQQVTLSCSPISGHRSVSWYQQTPGQGLQFLFEYFSETQRNKGNFPGRFSGRQFSNSRSEMNVSTLELGDSALYLCASSVEEGQGRSYEQYFGPGTRLTVT.

The CDR3 protein is CASTNEKGWIYGYTF. CDR3 coding DNA: TGTGCCAGCACTAATGAGAAGGGGTGGATCTATGGCTACACCTTC. The chain has TRBV28 and TRBJ1-2; maybe TRBD1 (5 bases). V was trimmed by 7 bases and J by 4 bases, leaving 19 bases between them. Germline CDR1 reads MDHEN; CDR2 reads SYDVKM. The CDR3 is made up of 15 amino acids.

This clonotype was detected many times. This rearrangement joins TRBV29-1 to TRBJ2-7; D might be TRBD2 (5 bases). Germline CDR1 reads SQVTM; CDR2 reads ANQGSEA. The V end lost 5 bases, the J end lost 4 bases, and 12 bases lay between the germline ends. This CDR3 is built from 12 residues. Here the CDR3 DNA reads TGCAGCGTTTACGGGATCGCGTACGAGCAGTACTTC. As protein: CSVYGIAYEQYF.

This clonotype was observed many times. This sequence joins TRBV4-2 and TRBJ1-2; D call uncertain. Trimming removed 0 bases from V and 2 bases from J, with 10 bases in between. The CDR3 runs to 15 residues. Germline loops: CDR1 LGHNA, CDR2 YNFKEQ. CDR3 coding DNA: TGTGCCAGCAGCCAAGAACGGGTGATGAACTATGGCTACACCTTC. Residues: CASSQERVMNYGYTF.